Sequencing of this TCR beta chain was carried out in a study of response to subunit inactivated influenza vaccine. Only a few counts were recorded for this clonotype. Each CDR3 protein gets one entry after TCRdb re-called the RT-PCR reads with MiXCR. The sample contains around 750,000 distinct CDR3 sequences, 21% of which appear only once. V lost 1 base and J 3 bases, leaving 12 bases between the germline ends. Germline CDR1 and CDR2: DFQATT and SNEGSKA (reference sequence). This CDR3 region has 15 residues. The starting material was PBMCs from blood, obtained 4 to 6 days after vaccination. This receptor was obtained from a man aged 50-60 years who received an inactivated influenza vaccine. The chain uses TRBV20-1 and TRBJ2-2, with D perhaps TRBD1 (7 bases). The CDR3 spells CSARAGRGDTGELFF. The CDR3 coding sequence is TGCAGTGCTAGAGCCGGCAGGGGGGACACCGGGGAGCTGTTTTTT.